The 31 T cell receptor beta chains presented below share a single source sample, sequenced in a study of OX40 agonist ivuxolimab in advanced cancers. Sequencing was performed with immunoSEQ multiplex PCR; in TCRdb, only in-frame clones are kept and a portion is missing. The data contain approximately 80,000 clones, around 85% of them seen just once; the ten biggest clones take up around 3.8%. The sample was CD4+ or CD8+ T cells sorted from blood, taken in a trial of the OX40 agonist ivuxolimab. The receptors stem from an adult with an advanced solid tumor such as melanoma, head and neck, liver or kidney cancer.

This chain joins TRBV28 and TRBJ2-7; D may match TRBD1 or TRBD2 (6 bases each). The CDR3 runs 13 residues. Germline values: CDR1 MDHEN, CDR2 SYDVKM. V lost 4 bases, J lost 3 bases, and 10 bases lay in between. CDR3 region: CASSWGDNYEQYF. The CDR3 region has the DNA TGTGCCAGCAGTTGGGGGGACAACTACGAGCAGTACTTC. Full variable domain (missing parts from reference TRBV28 and TRBJ2-7): DVKVTQSSRYLVKRTGEKVFLECVQDMDHENMFWYRQDPGLGLRLIYFSYDVKMKEKGDIPEGYSVSREKKERFSLILESASTNQTSMYLCASSWGDNYEQYFGPGTRLTVT.

The chain couples TRBV28 to TRBJ1-4; D is uncertain. Germline V gives CDR1 MDHEN, CDR2 SYDVKM. The CDR3 is 18 amino acids. V lost 3 bases and J lost 11, with 28 bases in between. The CDR3 reads CASSFFPGMSRDRGKLFF. CDR3 nucleotide sequence: TGTGCCAGCAGTTTTTTCCCGGGTATGTCCCGTGATCGTGGTAAACTGTTTTTT.

This rearrangement joins TRBV27 to TRBJ2-1, with a weak D call TRBD1 (6 bases). The germline V and J ends were trimmed by 6 bases and 5 bases, with 20 bases remaining between them. This CDR3 has 16 amino acids. In germline, CDR1 is MNHEY, CDR2 SMNVEV (reference sequence). The CDR3 bases are TGTGCCAGCAGGACATGGGTAGGGGACACACACAATGAGCAGTTCTTC. Protein product: CASRTWVGDTHNEQFF.

The chain links TRBV30 to TRBJ1-4, with 7 bases fitting TRBD1. This CDR3 region has 14 residues. Germline V gene lookup returns CDR1 GTSNPN and CDR2 SVGIG (reference sequence). The ends lost 3 bases at V and 4 bases at J; junction bases unmatched: 5. The CDR3 protein is CAWRTPGGNEKLFF. The CDR3 bases are TGTGCCTGGAGGACGCCAGGGGGTAATGAAAAACTGTTTTTT.

The chain couples TRBV4-1 to TRBJ2-5; no clear D. Matching the DNA end better, TRBJ2-7 makes the J call doubtful. The V gene's germline CDR1 is MGHRA and CDR2 YSYEKL. The CDR3 extends over 11 amino acids. Written as DNA, the CDR3 is TGCGCCAGCAGCCCCCACTACGAGCAGTACTTC. Protein product: CASSPHYEQYF.

The CDR3 DNA is TGTGCCATCAGTGCTACATCGTGGGTGATGAACACCGGGGAGCTGTTTTTT. Encoded protein: CAISATSWVMNTGELFF. The chain uses TRBV10-3 and TRBJ2-2, with unresolved D. With 4 bases removed from V and 1 base from J, the gap between germline ends came to 16 bases. Germline V gives CDR1 ENHRY, CDR2 SYGVKD. The CDR3 is 17 residues long.

V is TRBV4-1 and J is TRBJ2-4; D perhaps matches TRBD1 (6 bases). CDR1 and CDR2 (germline): MGHRA, YSYEKL. CDR3 length: 14 amino acids. V shed 1 base and J shed 6 bases, with 10 bases lying between them. The CDR3 DNA is TGCGCCAGCAGCCAAGGTTCCAGGGGAAACATTCAGTACTTC. Its protein is CASSQGSRGNIQYF.

The chain links TRBV4-2 to TRBJ1-2; D is unclear. Germline CDR1 is LGHNA and CDR2 is YNFKEQ. There are 14 residues in the CDR3. Trimming cost V 0 bases and J 4 bases, with 9 bases left between them. This CDR3 reads CASSQDRMSYGYTF. In nucleotides, the CDR3 is TGTGCCAGCAGCCAAGATCGGATGAGCTATGGCTACACCTTC.

The V gene is TRBV6-5, the J gene TRBJ1-2, with no clear D. CDR3 length equals 11 residues. Trimming cost V 8 bases and J 4 bases, with 8 bases left between them. CDR1 is MNHEY, CDR2 SVGAGI, per germline. CDR3 region: CASHSVYGYTF. The CDR3, as DNA: TGTGCCAGCCATTCAGTCTATGGCTACACCTTC.

The V gene is TRBV5-1, the J gene TRBJ1-2; D remains unclear. Germline CDR1 is SGHRS and CDR2 is YFSETQ. The CDR3 has 14 amino acids. V was cut by 1 base and J by 6 bases, with 13 bases left in between. The CDR3 loop reads CASSLSGRDDGYTF. The CDR3 coding sequence is TGCGCCAGCAGCTTGTCTGGGAGGGATGATGGCTACACCTTC.

The CDR3 loop reads CASSQTSGRREQYF. CDR3 bases: TGTGCCAGCAGCCAGACTAGCGGGAGACGTGAGCAGTACTTC. The chain recombines TRBV5-5 with TRBJ2-7; TRBD2 matches 12 bases. J gave up 7 bases and V 4 bases, and 6 bases lay outside the gene matches. CDR3 length: 14 amino acids. Germline V gives CDR1 SGHKS, CDR2 YYEKEE (reference sequence).

The rearrangement links TRBV5-4 to TRBJ2-7; 7 nucleotides align to TRBD2. The CDR3 covers 14 residues. The germline V gene encodes CDR1 SGHNT and CDR2 YYREEE (reference sequence). J gave up 3 bases and V 4 bases, and 7 bases lay outside the gene matches. CDR3 bases: TGTGCCAGCAGCCTCAGGGCTAGCGGCTACGAGCAGTACTTC. Protein: CASSLRASGYEQYF.

CDR3 nucleotides: TGCGCCAGCAGCCCAAGGGGCCCCTTCCATGGGCCAGATACGCAGTATTTT. This translates into CASSPRGPFHGPDTQYF. The V gene is TRBV4-3, the J gene TRBJ2-3, with D perhaps matching TRBD1 (5 bases). Germline lookup yields CDR1 LGHNA and CDR2 YSLEER. CDR3 length: 17 amino acids. V dropped 4 bases and J dropped 4 bases, with 21 bases sitting between them.

This chain uses TRBV7-9 with TRBJ1-6, with unresolved D. Germline loops: CDR1 SEHNR, CDR2 FQNEAQ (reference sequence). This CDR3 region has 12 residues. V lost 3 bases to trimming and J lost 12 bases, with 9 bases between them. CDR3 in DNA: TGTGCCAGCAGCTTGGGTATGGGACCCCTCCACTTT. Its protein product is CASSLGMGPLHF.

This rearrangement joins TRBV7-2 to TRBJ2-3; TRBD1 matches at 11 bases. Germline CDR1 reads SGHTA; CDR2 reads FQGNSA. This CDR3 has 16 amino acids. After removal of 6 bases from V and 5 bases from J, the junction contained 10 bases not matched to a gene. CDR3 in amino acids: CASSTPRDRGIDTQYF. Here the CDR3 DNA reads TGTGCCAGCAGTACCCCGAGGGACAGGGGGATAGATACGCAGTATTTT.

This chain joins TRBV6-6 and TRBJ1-3; D remains ambiguous. Trimming left V 0 bases short and J 0 bases short, with 9 bases between. CDR1 MNHNY and CDR2 SVGAGI come from the germline V gene (reference sequence). The CDR3 totals 16 residues. The DNA of the CDR3 is TGTGCCAGCAGTTACTCCGCAGTCAGCTCTGGAAACACCATATATTTT. Protein product: CASSYSAVSSGNTIYF.

This clone occurred many times. The chain joins TRBV9 to TRBJ1-3, with D unresolved. Germline V lookup: CDR1 SGDLS, CDR2 YYNGEE. Deletions cut 1 base from V and 0 bases from J, with 8 bases between. This CDR3 is 15 amino acids long. This CDR3 reads CASSVLADSGNTIYF. CDR3 DNA: TGTGCCAGCAGCGTACTCGCGGACTCTGGAAACACCATATATTTT. The full variable domain, rest sourced from reference TRBV9 and TRBJ1-3, is DSGVTQTPKHLITATGQRVTLRCSPRSGDLSVYWYQQSLDQGLQFLIQYYNGEERAKGNILERFSAQQFPDLHSELNLSSLELGDSALYFCASSVLADSGNTIYFGEGSWLTVV.

CDR3: CASSESAETYEQFF. CDR3 nucleotide sequence: TGCGCCAGCAGTGAGTCAGCTGAGACCTATGAGCAGTTCTTC. The chain links TRBV10-2 to TRBJ2-1, with unresolved D. CDR1 is WSHSY and CDR2 is SAAADI in the germline V gene. V was cut by 0 bases and J by 8 bases, with 11 bases left in between. This CDR3 is built from 14 residues.

This chain links TRBV15 with TRBJ2-3; the D is unclear. V gave up 0 bases and J gave up 4 bases, with 8 bases separating them. The CDR3 is made up of 14 amino acids. Germline-derived CDR1 and CDR2 are LNHNV and YYDKDF (reference sequence). Here the CDR3 DNA reads TGTGCCACCAGCAGAGATGAGACCTCAGATACGCAGTATTTT. This encodes CATSRDETSDTQYF.

This clone has only one observation. This sequence joins TRBV7-3 and TRBJ2-1, with TRBD2 matching 13 bases. This CDR3 has 17 amino acids. The trim removed 5 bases at V and 7 bases at J, leaving 11 bases unmatched. Germline V gives CDR1 SGHTA, CDR2 FQGTGA. The CDR3 sequence: CASSPTSGRTDANEQFF. CDR3 in DNA: TGTGCCAGCAGCCCGACTAGCGGGAGGACGGACGCGAATGAGCAGTTCTTC.

The chain links TRBV4-3 to TRBJ2-1; D may be TRBD2 (6 bases). Trimming pared 4 bases from V and 4 bases from J, leaving 23 bases between. The CDR3 runs to 18 residues. Germline-derived CDR1 and CDR2 are LGHNA and YSLEER. CDR3 protein: CASSRSERVPFLYNEQFF. The CDR3 coding sequence is TGCGCCAGCAGCCGGAGCGAGCGGGTCCCCTTTTTATACAATGAGCAGTTCTTC.

This clone was seen a handful of times. The rearrangement joins TRBV7-8 to TRBJ2-1; D might be TRBD2 (8 bases). Per the germline V gene, CDR1 is SGHVS and CDR2 is FQNEAQ. The CDR3 sequence is 18 residues long. V lost 7 bases to trimming and J lost 0 bases, with 22 bases between them. CDR3 amino acids: CASTRTGASGSSYNEQFF. DNA of the CDR3: TGTGCCAGCACAAGAACAGGGGCCAGCGGGAGCTCCTACAATGAGCAGTTCTTC.

The CDR3 is CASSLVPTGLGYSNQPQHF. The CDR3 nucleotides read TGCGCCAGCAGCCTGGTGCCGACAGGTTTGGGGTATAGCAATCAGCCCCAGCATTTT. This rearrangement joins TRBV5-1 to TRBJ1-5, with D possibly being TRBD1 (6 bases). Trimming shortened V by 4 bases and J by 0 bases, and 23 bases separated the two germline ends. Germline values: CDR1 SGHRS, CDR2 YFSETQ. The CDR3 length is 19 residues.

This clone was detected only once. J is TRBJ2-1 and V is TRBV5-4, with D tentatively TRBD1 or TRBD2 (5 bases each). Germline assignment: CDR1 SGHNT and CDR2 YYREEE (reference sequence). This CDR3 is built from 15 residues. Trimming pared 0 bases from V and 2 bases from J, leaving 9 bases between. The CDR3 bases are TGTGCCAGCAGCTTGGAGGGGACCGCCTACAATGAGCAGTTCTTC. This codes for CASSLEGTAYNEQFF.

The table lists this clone with a few counts. The CDR3 DNA reads as TGTGCCTGGAGGTCTTTCACAGATACGCAGTATTTT. Its protein is CAWRSFTDTQYF. The chain joins TRBV30 to TRBJ2-3; D uncertain. The CDR3 has 12 residues. Per germline, CDR1 GTSNPN and CDR2 SVGIG (reference sequence). V was clipped by 3 bases and J by 2 bases, with 6 bases between them.

The chain links TRBV28 to TRBJ2-5; D uncertain. Per the germline V gene, CDR1 is MDHEN and CDR2 is SYDVKM. Trimming stripped 6 bases from V and 2 bases from J, with 4 bases between. The CDR3 has 11 residues. The CDR3 reads CASRTQETQYF. The CDR3 DNA is TGTGCCAGCAGAACACAAGAGACCCAGTACTTC. The full variable domain, completed using reference TRBV28 and TRBJ2-5, is DVKVTQSSRYLVKRTGEKVFLECVQDMDHENMFWYRQDPGLGLRLIYFSYDVKMKEKGDIPEGYSVSREKKERFSLILESASTNQTSMYLCASRTQETQYFGPGTRLLVL.

The chain is built from TRBV28 and TRBJ2-1; D is possibly TRBD2 (6 bases). V lost 5 bases and J 8 bases, leaving 10 bases between the germline ends. Germline V CDR1 and CDR2: MDHEN, SYDVKM. This CDR3 has 12 amino acids. The CDR3 coding sequence is TGTGCCAGCAGTGGGGAGGTTGATGAGCAGTTCTTC. Residues: CASSGEVDEQFF.

This rearrangement joins TRBV27 to TRBJ2-7, with 11 bases identical to TRBD2. Per the germline V gene, CDR1 is MNHEY and CDR2 is SMNVEV (reference sequence). J was trimmed by 1 base and V by 5 bases; bases with no gene match: 7. The CDR3 totals 16 residues. CDR3 DNA sequence: TGTGCCAGCAGTCCGGGGACTAGCGGCGTTTCCTACGAGCAGTACTTC. Protein sequence: CASSPGTSGVSYEQYF.

The chain has TRBV11-2 and TRBJ2-5; TRBD2 matches 9 bases. V trimming: 5 bases; J trimming: 2 bases; junction bases outside the gene matches: 6. Germline lookup yields CDR1 SGHAT and CDR2 FQNNGV. This CDR3 spans 15 amino acids. The DNA of the CDR3 is TGTGCCAGCAGCCCCTCTAGCGGGATACAAGAGACCCAGTACTTC. Its translation is CASSPSSGIQETQYF.

V and J are TRBV11-2 and TRBJ2-7; 10 nucleotides agree with TRBD2. The CDR3 is 14 residues long. V dropped 5 bases and J dropped 2; count of bases not matched to a gene: 3. Germline V gives CDR1 SGHAT, CDR2 FQNNGV. CDR3 sequence: CASSNGLAAYEQYF. CDR3 in DNA: TGTGCCAGCAGCAACGGACTAGCGGCCTACGAGCAGTACTTC.

V and J are TRBV7-6 and TRBJ2-7; weak D call: TRBD1 (5 bases). There are 14 residues in the CDR3. Germline loops: CDR1 SGHVS, CDR2 FNYEAQ. With 5 bases removed from V and 1 base from J, the gap between germline ends came to 12 bases. Written as DNA, the CDR3 is TGTGCCAGCAGCACCGGACACGGATCCTACGAGCAGTACTTC. This sequence encodes CASSTGHGSYEQYF. Full variable domain (outside the CDR3, taken from reference TRBV7-6 and TRBJ2-7): GAGVSQSPRYKVTKRGQDVALRCDPISGHVSLYWYRQALGQGPEFLTYFNYEAQQDKSGLPNDRFSAERPEGSISTLTIQRTEQRDSAMYRCASSTGHGSYEQYFGPGTRLTVT.